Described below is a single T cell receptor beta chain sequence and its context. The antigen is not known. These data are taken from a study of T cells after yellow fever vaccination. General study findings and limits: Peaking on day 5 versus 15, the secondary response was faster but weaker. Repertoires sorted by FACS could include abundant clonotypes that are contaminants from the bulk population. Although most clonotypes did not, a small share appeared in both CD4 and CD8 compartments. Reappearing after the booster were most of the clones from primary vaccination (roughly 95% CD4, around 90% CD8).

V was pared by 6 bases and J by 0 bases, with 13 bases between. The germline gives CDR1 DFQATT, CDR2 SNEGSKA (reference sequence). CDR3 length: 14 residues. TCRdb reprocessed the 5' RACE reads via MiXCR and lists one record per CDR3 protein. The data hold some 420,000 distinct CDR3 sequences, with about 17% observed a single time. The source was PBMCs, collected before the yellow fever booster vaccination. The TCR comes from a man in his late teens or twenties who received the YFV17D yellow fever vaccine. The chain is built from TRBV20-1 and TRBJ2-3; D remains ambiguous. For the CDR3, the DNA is TGCAGTGCCCCCGGAGATGATAGCACAGATACGCAGTATTTT. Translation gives CSAPGDDSTDTQYF.